This TCR beta chain is drawn from a study of blood T cell repertoires in COVID-19. The overall study: Samples came from the United States, Italy and Spain, spanning acute and convalescent COVID-19.

Authors' data handling: Amplifying reference gene primers gave estimates of nucleated cell counts. Data came from immunoSEQ multiplex PCR; TCRdb stores just in-frame clones and leaves some out. That table furnishes V, J and clone size, whereas the DNA furnished D and trimming. Here the sample spans about 360,000 clones, 86% being singletons. Per the germline V gene, CDR1 is DFQATT and CDR2 is SNEGSKA (reference sequence). CDR3 length: 17 residues. Trimming removed 3 bases from V and 1 base from J; junction bases left unmatched: 6. The rearrangement links TRBV20-1 to TRBJ2-1; 13 bases fit TRBD2. This TCR came from a woman aged 60-70 years with COVID-19, enrolled during active disease. The sample taken for sequencing was peripheral blood. The CDR3 DNA follows: TGCAGTGCTAGTACTAGCGGGGGGGCCTCATCCTACAATGAGCAGTTCTTC. It specifies CSASTSGGASSYNEQFF.